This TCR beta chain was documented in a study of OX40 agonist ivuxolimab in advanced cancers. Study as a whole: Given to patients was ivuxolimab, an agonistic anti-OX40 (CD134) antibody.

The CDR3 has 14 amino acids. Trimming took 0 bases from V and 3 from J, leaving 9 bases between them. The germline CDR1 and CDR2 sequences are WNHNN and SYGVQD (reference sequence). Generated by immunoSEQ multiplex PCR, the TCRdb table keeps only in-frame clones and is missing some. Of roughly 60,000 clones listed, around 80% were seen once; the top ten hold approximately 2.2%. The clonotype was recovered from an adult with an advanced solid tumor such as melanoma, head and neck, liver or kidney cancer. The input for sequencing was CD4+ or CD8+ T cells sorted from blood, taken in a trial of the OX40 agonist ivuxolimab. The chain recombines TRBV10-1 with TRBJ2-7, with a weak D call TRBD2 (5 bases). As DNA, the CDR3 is TGCGCCAGCAGTGAGTCTAGCGCATACTACGAGCAGTACTTC. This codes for CASSESSAYYEQYF.